In this sample, the clone carrying this T cell receptor (beta chain) turned up many times. What it binds is unknown. Germline and genes here are mouse. The CDR3 extends 4 residues past the end of the read, so its final part is completed from the germline J gene. In each case, RNA was isolated and then reverse transcribed into cDNA as the sequencing template. The data were produced by immunoSEQ multiplex PCR, yet TCRdb's version contains in-frame clones alone and is incomplete. The repertoire has about 3,600 clones, none seen only once; the ten largest take roughly 33%. The data stem from a study of CD8+ T cells in alopecia areata. The study's findings and limits: Lesional scalp displayed greater clonality than normal scalp, most notably in alopecia totalis/universalis.

Cells that came from pooled cutaneous lymph nodes were sorted using CD4, CD8alpha, NKG2D, NKG2ACE and other markers. The V gene's germline CDR1 is FNHDT and CDR2 SITEND (reference sequence). With 4 bases clipped from V and 4 bases from J, the junction kept 7 bases outside the gene matches. The CDR3 runs to 14 residues. Sequencing was performed on CD8+ T cells sorted from a lymph node. The sequence came from a C3H/HeJ mouse with alopecia areata. Mice of this strain are of MHC haplotype H2-k. The chain recombines TRBV19 with TRBJ1-2, with 7 nucleotides matching TRBD1. The CDR3 region is CASSSYRGSSDYTF. The CDR3 DNA, read in part, is TGTGCCAGCAGTTCTTACAGGGGAAGCTCC.